This T cell receptor beta chain was sequenced for a study of blood T cells in healthy people across ages. This clonotype was observed a few times. A second roughly 7 to 11 cycle PCR used barcoded and J-beta primers. TCRdb ran MiXCR on the 5' RACE reads and lists one entry per CDR3 protein. The table includes roughly 1,500,000 distinct CDR3 sequences, 42% detected once. V lost 4 bases, J lost 2 bases, and 8 bases stayed unmatched. The CDR3 is 15 residues long. The germline gives CDR1 MGHDK, CDR2 SYGVNS. The chain employs TRBV25-1 and TRBJ2-7, with 7 bases fitting TRBD2. This clonotype was sampled from a young woman in good health. The sequenced sample was blood. The CDR3 region has the DNA TGTGCCAGCAGTGGTCAGCGGGATATCGCCTACGAGCAGTACTTC. Its translation: CASSGQRDIAYEQYF.